This entry lists 18 T cell receptor beta chains sequenced from one sample in a study of T-cell reconstitution after alpha-beta-depleted transplantation in children. A TCRbeta library incorporating unique molecular identifiers was prepared. A single record per CDR3 protein comes from TCRdb applying MiXCR to the PCR reads. The sample has about 360,000 distinct CDR3 sequences, 10% to 15% seen once. The material sequenced was PBMCs, taken from the stem cell graft. These receptors were obtained from a human donor who donated a stem cell graft to a child with Fanconi anemia.

This rearrangement joins TRBV12-3 or TRBV12-4 to TRBJ2-1; TRBD2 matches 9 bases. Trimming removed 3 bases from V and 8 bases from J; junction bases left unmatched: 14. This CDR3 is built from 17 residues. CDR3 loop: CASSLPPGSGGTHEQFF. The CDR3 DNA reads as TGTGCCAGCAGTTTGCCCCCCGGTAGCGGGGGTACACATGAGCAGTTCTTC.

This sequence joins TRBV30 and TRBJ1-1; the D gene is possibly TRBD1 (6 bases). This CDR3 has 17 residues. Deletions cut 4 bases from V and 0 bases from J, with 21 bases between. Germline V gene lookup returns CDR1 GTSNPN and CDR2 SVGIG (reference sequence). The CDR3 region has the DNA TGTGCCTGGACCCGACGGCGGGGGGCTCTAATGAACACTGAAGCTTTCTTT. Its translation: CAWTRRRGALMNTEAFF. The whole variable domain, filled in from reference TRBV30 and TRBJ1-1, reads SQTIHQWPATLVQPVGSPLSLECTVEGTSNPNLYWYRQAAGRGLQLLFYSVGIGQISSEVPQNLSASRPQDRQFILSSKKLLLSDSGFYLCAWTRRRGALMNTEAFFGQGTRLTVV.

This clonotype was recorded at least ten times. The chain joins TRBV25-1 to TRBJ1-1, with a weak D call TRBD1 (5 bases). The V gene's germline CDR1 is MGHDK and CDR2 SYGVNS. The V end was cut by 9 bases, the J end by 4 bases, with 9 bases between. The CDR3 is made up of 11 amino acids. CDR3 nucleotide sequence: TGTGCCAGTAGAGGGACCACTGAAGCTTTCTTT. It yields the protein CASRGTTEAFF.

This sequence joins TRBV19 and TRBJ2-3; 7 bases are a match to TRBD1. V lost 9 bases to trimming and J lost 5 bases; unmatched junction nucleotides: 11. The CDR3 totals 14 residues. Germline-derived CDR1 and CDR2 are LNHDA and SQIVND (reference sequence). The CDR3 spells CASFDRERGDTQYF. The CDR3 DNA is TGTGCCAGCTTCGACAGGGAGAGGGGAGATACGCAGTATTTT.

The J gene is TRBJ2-2, the V gene TRBV4-1; no definite D call. Trimming left V 1 base short and J 2 bases short, with 8 bases between. Germline CDR1 is MGHRA and CDR2 is YSYEKL. The CDR3 runs 15 residues. The CDR3 reads CASSQAFINTGELFF. The DNA for the CDR3 is TGCGCCAGCAGCCAAGCATTTATTAACACCGGGGAGCTGTTTTTT.

At least ten counts were recorded for this clonotype. This chain links TRBV30 with TRBJ2-5; D not certain. CDR1 is GTSNPN, CDR2 SVGIG, per germline (reference sequence). The CDR3 is made up of 12 amino acids. V was trimmed by 0 bases and J by 5 bases, leaving 7 bases between them. The CDR3 nucleotides read TGTGCCTGGAGTGTATTGGCGGAGACCCAGTACTTC. Its protein product is CAWSVLAETQYF.

There are many counts of this clonotype. The chain uses TRBV2 and TRBJ2-1, with D unresolved. Germline CDR1 reads SNHLY; CDR2 reads FYNNEI. Trimming pared 3 bases from V and 3 bases from J, leaving 6 bases between. The CDR3 is 13 amino acids. Here the CDR3 DNA reads TGTGCCAGCAGTGACAGGTACTACAATGAGCAGTTCTTC. As protein: CASSDRYYNEQFF.

This clonotype was recorded many times. The V and J genes are TRBV6-5 and TRBJ2-7; tentatively, D is TRBD1 or TRBD2 (5 bases each). Trimming shortened V by 2 bases and J by 3 bases, and 11 bases separated the two germline ends. The germline CDR1 and CDR2 sequences are MNHEY and SVGAGI. CDR3 length: 14 amino acids. This CDR3 is CASSYAAGSYEQYV. CDR3 bases: TGTGCCAGCAGTTACGCGGCAGGGAGCTACGAGCAGTACGTC.

This clonotype came up many times. V and J are TRBV20-1 and TRBJ2-7, with 7 bases identical to TRBD1. The ends lost 6 bases at V and 3 bases at J; junction bases unmatched: 14. The germline V gene encodes CDR1 DFQATT and CDR2 SNEGSKA (reference sequence). The CDR3 runs to 15 residues. CDR3 amino acids: CSANGVGQTNYEQYF. CDR3 nucleotides: TGCAGTGCGAATGGGGTGGGACAGACCAACTACGAGCAGTACTTC.

This clonotype appeared many times. V is TRBV5-1 and J is TRBJ2-1; 9 bases are shared with TRBD2. This CDR3 contains 12 residues. After removal of 5 bases from V and 10 bases from J, the junction contained 4 bases not matched to a gene. CDR1 and CDR2 from the germline V gene are SGHRS and YFSETQ. The CDR3 DNA sequence: TGCGCCAGCAGGGGACTAGCAGTCGAGCAGTTCTTC. Residues: CASRGLAVEQFF.

In this sample, this clonotype turned up many times. The rearrangement uses TRBV29-1 and TRBJ2-1, with 7 bases matching TRBD2. After removal of 3 bases from V and 8 bases from J, the junction contained 7 bases not matched to a gene. CDR3 length: 13 amino acids. CDR1 and CDR2 from the germline V gene are SQVTM and ANQGSEA. The CDR3 sequence: CSVEAGVGDEQFF. The CDR3 DNA sequence: TGCAGCGTTGAGGCGGGAGTTGGGGATGAGCAGTTCTTC.

This clonotype was seen only a few times. This sequence joins TRBV29-1 and TRBJ2-5; perhaps TRBD1 as D (6 bases). Germline CDR1 and CDR2: SQVTM and ANQGSEA. The CDR3 contains 13 residues. V lost 4 bases, J lost 4 bases, and 13 bases lay in between. CDR3 sequence reads: CSVVAQGLETQYF. CDR3 DNA sequence: TGCAGCGTTGTAGCCCAGGGGCTAGAGACCCAGTACTTC.

The chain uses TRBV5-1 and TRBJ1-1; D gene ambiguous. The CDR3 is 15 residues long. The germline V and J ends were trimmed by 3 bases and 3 bases, with 15 bases remaining between them. Germline-derived CDR1 and CDR2 are SGHRS and YFSETQ. CDR3 sequence (DNA): TGCGCCAGCAGCTACGGACTCTCGCAGGACACTGAAGCTTTCTTT. Amino acid sequence: CASSYGLSQDTEAFF.

This clonotype has at least ten counts. One end of the junction varies from germline; a read error may be responsible. The CDR3 region has the DNA TGTGCCAGCAGCTTAGACTCCTACAATGAGCAGTTCTTC. Residues: CASSLDSYNEQFF. V and J are TRBV5-1 and TRBJ2-1, with unresolved D. The CDR3 length is 13 residues. Per the germline V gene, CDR1 is SGHRS and CDR2 is YFSETQ.

There are many counts of this clonotype. V is TRBV6-4 and J is TRBJ2-3; no clear D. The CDR3 is made up of 13 amino acids. Trimming removed 4 bases from V and 3 bases from J, with 8 bases in between. Germline V gene data show CDR1 as MRHNA and CDR2 as SNTAGT. In DNA form, the CDR3 reads TGTGCCAGCAGTGTAAGTGAAACAGATACGCAGTATTTT. Protein sequence: CASSVSETDTQYF.

This clonotype was detected ten times or more. J is TRBJ2-7 and V is TRBV5-1; D possibly uses TRBD1 or TRBD2 (5 bases each). The CDR3 runs 14 residues. V was clipped by 4 bases and J by 0 bases, with 11 bases between them. Germline values: CDR1 SGHRS, CDR2 YFSETQ. The CDR3 DNA reads as TGCGCCAGCAGCCCCCAAGGGACCTCCTACGAGCAGTACGTC. Translation gives CASSPQGTSYEQYV.

This clonotype was seen only a few times. This chain uses TRBV19 with TRBJ2-7, with D possibly being TRBD2 (6 bases). There are 13 residues in the CDR3. V was clipped by 3 bases and J by 5 bases, with 11 bases between them. From germline, CDR1 is LNHDA and CDR2 SQIVND (reference sequence). In DNA form, the CDR3 reads TGTGCCAGTAGTATCGGTCCGGGGGACGAGCAGTACTTC. This sequence encodes CASSIGPGDEQYF.

This clonotype was detected ten times or more. The rearrangement links TRBV20-1 to TRBJ1-1; D unclear. The CDR3 runs 16 residues. The germline V gene has CDR1 DFQATT and CDR2 SNEGSKA (reference sequence). Trimming removed 6 bases from V and 1 base from J, with 21 bases in between. CDR3 nucleotide sequence: TGCAGTGCACCTGCGCCCAGACGGCTACCGAACACTGAAGCTTTCTTT. It encodes CSAPAPRRLPNTEAFF.